Each of the 27 T cell receptor beta chains below was sequenced from the same sample in a study of a mutant IDH1 vaccine in newly diagnosed glioma. This table comes from immunoSEQ multiplex PCR, and its TCRdb copy is limited to in-frame clones, with some not included. This table has about 98,000 clones, around 90% appearing once. Time point here: baseline, week 1 (first vaccination visit). Indicated treatment: pre-vaccination baseline after standard-of-care therapy. Specimen: PBMCs, collected from a glioma patient treated with radiotherapy, temozolomide or both. These receptors were obtained from a woman aged 50 to 60 with glioma.

This clone was recorded once. The chain combines TRBV29-1 with TRBJ2-7; D may be TRBD2 (5 bases). V lost 5 bases, J lost 5 bases, and 10 bases lay in between. The CDR3 is 11 residues long. CDR1 SQVTM and CDR2 ANQGSEA come from the germline V gene. The CDR3 DNA is TGCAGCGTTTCCGTCGGGGACGAGCAGTACTTC. The encoded protein is CSVSVGDEQYF.

The chain recombines TRBV10-3 with TRBJ2-7; a possible D gene is TRBD2 (6 bases). Germline CDR1 reads ENHRY; CDR2 reads SYGVKD. CDR3 length equals 15 residues. V lost 6 bases to trimming and J lost 1 base, with 16 bases between them. CDR3 sequence reads: CAISRPHAGSYEQYF. The CDR3 nucleotides read TGTGCCATCAGCCGGCCCCACGCGGGGTCCTACGAGCAGTACTTC.

J is TRBJ1-1 and V is TRBV10-2, with unresolved D. CDR3 length equals 13 residues. Between the trimmed V and J ends, which lost 1 base and 1 base, there was a span of 4 bases. The V gene's germline CDR1 is WSHSY and CDR2 SAAADI. Written as DNA, the CDR3 is TGCGCCAGCAGTGAGTGGAAGAACACTGAAGCTTTCTTT. Protein product: CASSEWKNTEAFF.

The rearrangement uses TRBV28 and TRBJ2-3; the match to TRBD2 covers 9 bases. CDR1 and CDR2 from the germline V gene are MDHEN and SYDVKM. The CDR3 sequence is 14 residues long. V shed 2 bases and J 8 bases; nucleotides not matched to a gene: 5. The CDR3 DNA is TGTGCCAGCAGTTTAGTTGCGGGAGGGGGTACGCAGTATTTT. Protein: CASSLVAGGGTQYF.

The V call is TRBV13, the J call TRBJ2-3; D not certain. Germline loops: CDR1 PRHDT, CDR2 FYEKMQ (reference sequence). The CDR3 is made up of 16 amino acids. Between the trimmed V and J ends, which lost 0 bases and 2 bases, there was a span of 12 bases. The CDR3 DNA follows: TGTGCCAGCAGCTTAGGCCTCGCCGGGCTCACAGATACGCAGTATTTT. Residues: CASSLGLAGLTDTQYF.

The chain has TRBV14 and TRBJ2-5; D might be TRBD2 (7 bases). Germline CDR1 SGHDN, CDR2 FVKESK. This CDR3 contains 15 residues. V lost 3 bases to trimming and J lost 5 bases, with 16 bases between them. The DNA of the CDR3 is TGTGCCAGCAGCCAGACTGCGGGGGCAGGGGAGACCCAGTACTTC. This sequence encodes CASSQTAGAGETQYF. The full variable domain, rest sourced from reference TRBV14 and TRBJ2-5, is EAGVTQFPSHSVIEKGQTVTLRCDPISGHDNLYWYRRVMGKEIKFLLHFVKESKQDESGMPNNRFLAERTGGTYSTLKVQPAELEDSGVYFCASSQTAGAGETQYFGPGTRLLVL.

J is TRBJ2-2 and V is TRBV5-1; 8 bases align to TRBD1. The CDR3 runs 19 residues. V lost 3 bases and J lost 2; bases outside the gene matches: 15. Per the germline V gene, CDR1 is SGHRS and CDR2 is YFSETQ. CDR3 sequence reads: CASSYRPTDRGGNTGELFF. CDR3 nucleotides: TGCGCCAGCAGCTACCGACCTACCGACAGGGGAGGTAACACCGGGGAGCTGTTTTTT. The variable domain in full, with the rest retrieved from reference TRBV5-1 and TRBJ2-2, is KAGVTQTPRYLIKTRGQQVTLSCSPISGHRSVSWYQQTPGQGLQFLFEYFSETQRNKGNFPGRFSGRQFSNSRSEMNVSTLELGDSALYLCASSYRPTDRGGNTGELFFGEGSRLTVL.

The gene calls are TRBV7-9 and TRBJ2-5, with D perhaps matching TRBD2 (6 bases). The CDR3 consists of 14 residues. Looked up from germline, CDR1 is SEHNR and CDR2 is FQNEAQ (reference sequence). The V end was cut by 5 bases, the J end by 4 bases, with 14 bases between. The CDR3 protein is CASSTGPGGETQYF. CDR3 bases: TGTGCCAGCAGCACCGGGCCCGGGGGAGAGACCCAGTACTTC.

In this sample, this clone turned up once. The chain joins TRBV28 to TRBJ2-7; tentatively, D is TRBD1 (6 bases). The CDR3 covers 14 residues. V gave up 7 bases and J gave up 5 bases, with 18 bases separating them. Germline V CDR1 and CDR2: MDHEN, SYDVKM. CDR3 residues: CASTVSPGVDEQYF. The CDR3 DNA reads TGTGCCAGCACCGTTAGTCCAGGGGTGGACGAGCAGTACTTC.

A single count supports this clone. The gene calls are TRBV25-1 and TRBJ2-2; D is unclear. This CDR3 is built from 14 residues. V was trimmed by 5 bases and J by 0 bases, leaving 7 bases between them. CDR1 and CDR2 (germline): MGHDK, SYGVNS. The CDR3 spells CASSMAANTGELFF. The CDR3 DNA reads as TGTGCCAGCAGTATGGCAGCGAACACCGGGGAGCTGTTTTTT. Using reference TRBV25-1 and TRBJ2-2 for the parts outside the CDR3, the full variable domain is EADIYQTPRYLVIGTGKKITLECSQTMGHDKMYWYQQDPGMELHLIHYSYGVNSTEKGDLSSESTVSRIRTEHFPLTLESARPSHTSQYLCASSMAANTGELFFGEGSRLTVL.

V is TRBV28 and J is TRBJ1-5; D remains unclear. The CDR3 consists of 14 residues. The V gene's germline CDR1 is MDHEN and CDR2 SYDVKM. V lost 6 bases and J lost 5, with 14 bases in between. This CDR3 is CASRPWGGHQPQHF. DNA of the CDR3: TGTGCCAGCAGGCCTTGGGGTGGACATCAGCCCCAGCATTTT.

The gene calls are TRBV7-8 and TRBJ2-7; D is perhaps TRBD2 (5 bases). Trimming stripped 1 base from V and 2 bases from J, with 12 bases between. CDR3 size: 15 residues. Germline CDR1 is SGHVS and CDR2 is FQNEAQ. CDR3 nucleotide sequence: TGTGCCAGCAGCTTAGTTCCGGGGATAGCCTACGAGCAGTACTTC. It specifies CASSLVPGIAYEQYF.

This clone was seen a single time. The J gene is TRBJ1-1, the V gene TRBV11-2; 10 bases agree with TRBD1. V lost 5 bases, J lost 1 base, and 13 bases stayed unmatched. Germline-derived CDR1 and CDR2 are SGHAT and FQNNGV. The CDR3 loop spans 18 amino acids. The DNA of the CDR3 is TGTGCCAGCAGCCCGGGCGGGACAGGGGTCCCCCGGAACACTGAAGCTTTCTTT. This translates into CASSPGGTGVPRNTEAFF.

The J gene is TRBJ2-1, the V gene TRBV4-2; TRBD2 agrees at 8 bases. The CDR3 has 17 amino acids. Per germline, CDR1 LGHNA and CDR2 YNFKEQ. Unmatched junction bases numbered 6, after V lost 1 base and J lost 1 base. The CDR3 sequence is CASSQVLSGVSYNEQFF. In nucleotides, the CDR3 is TGTGCCAGCAGCCAAGTCCTTAGCGGGGTTTCCTACAATGAGCAGTTCTTC.

The chain links TRBV5-1 to TRBJ1-1; perhaps TRBD1 as D (5 bases). The ends were cut back, 3 bases at V and 5 bases at J, with 20 bases in the middle. The CDR3 has 16 residues. From germline, CDR1 is SGHRS and CDR2 YFSETQ. The CDR3 bases are TGCGCCAGCAGCTATCTGGTATCAGGGTCGGGTACTGAAGCTTTCTTT. The encoded protein is CASSYLVSGSGTEAFF.

This chain connects TRBV7-2 to TRBJ2-4; D is uncertain. Per germline, CDR1 SGHTA and CDR2 FQGNSA. The V end lost 1 base, the J end lost 6 bases, and 16 bases lay between the germline ends. CDR3 length equals 16 residues. The CDR3 spells CASSLGQLAGINIQYF. The CDR3 DNA reads as TGTGCCAGCAGCTTAGGCCAACTGGCAGGAATAAACATTCAGTACTTC.

The chain combines TRBV2 with TRBJ1-2; D remains ambiguous. CDR1 is SNHLY and CDR2 is FYNNEI in the germline V gene. The V end lost 2 bases, the J end lost 8 bases, and 12 bases lay between the germline ends. This CDR3 spans 13 amino acids. CDR3 region: CASSEPAARGYTF. The CDR3 nucleotides read TGTGCCAGCAGTGAACCGGCGGCTAGGGGCTACACCTTC. Supplemented by reference TRBV2 and TRBJ1-2, the full variable domain reads EPEVTQTPSHQVTQMGQEVILRCVPISNHLYFYWYRQILGQKVEFLVSFYNNEISEKSEIFDDQFSVERPDGSNFTLKIRSTKLEDSAMYFCASSEPAARGYTFGSGTRLTVV.

The gene calls are TRBV28 and TRBJ2-2; no firm D call. Germline V gene data show CDR1 as MDHEN and CDR2 as SYDVKM. V lost 6 bases to trimming and J lost 2 bases, with 10 bases between them. CDR3 size: 14 residues. The CDR3 DNA reads TGTGCCAGCAGCCCAACGAGAAACACCGGGGAGCTGTTTTTT. Translated, it gives CASSPTRNTGELFF.

This clone was seen once. The V gene is TRBV15, the J gene TRBJ1-5, with D possibly TRBD1 on 5 matching bases. Germline V CDR1 and CDR2: LNHNV, YYDKDF (reference sequence). V gave up 4 bases and J gave up 1 base, with 8 bases separating them. The CDR3 spans 14 residues. The CDR3 DNA reads as TGTGCCACCAGCAATGGGGGAAGCAATCAGCCCCAGCATTTT. Translating it yields CATSNGGSNQPQHF.

J is TRBJ2-1 and V is TRBV27; D possibly corresponds to TRBD1 (6 bases). The CDR3 extends over 16 amino acids. V was pared by 2 bases and J by 5 bases, with 16 bases between. The germline V gene encodes CDR1 MNHEY and CDR2 SMNVEV (reference sequence). This CDR3 reads CASSLGPGTTHNEQFF. The CDR3 DNA is TGTGCCAGCAGTTTAGGCCCCGGGACAACTCACAATGAGCAGTTCTTC.

The chain is built from TRBV18 and TRBJ2-5, with D maybe TRBD2 (7 bases). The CDR3 totals 14 residues. Trimming stripped 6 bases from V and 0 bases from J, with 11 bases between. Per the germline V gene, CDR1 is KGHSH and CDR2 is LQKENI. The CDR3 loop is CASSRGLNQETQYF. The CDR3 DNA is TGTGCCAGCTCGCGGGGGCTAAACCAAGAGACCCAGTACTTC. The full variable domain, its missing parts supplied by reference TRBV18 and TRBJ2-5, is NAGVMQNPRHLVRRRGQEARLRCSPMKGHSHVYWYRQLPEEGLKFMVYLQKENIIDESGMPKERFSAEFPKEGPSILRIQQVVRGDSAAYFCASSRGLNQETQYFGPGTRLLVL.

Worth noting for this clone: It is unclear where the CDR3 begins or ends on the DNA, so no DNA is shown, and the CDR3 is as TCRdb lists it. V gene TRBV12-2 combines with J gene TRBJ2-1; no DNA check was done on the table's D call, TRBD1. TRBV12-2 is an annotated pseudogene. The CDR3 adds up to 16 amino acids, both ends counted. The CDR3 loop reads CASRFALGTGTNEQFF.

The rearrangement joins TRBV29-1 to TRBJ2-1; 7 bases map to TRBD1. V dropped 3 bases and J dropped 7; count of bases not matched to a gene: 15. Germline lookup yields CDR1 SQVTM and CDR2 ANQGSEA. This CDR3 is 16 amino acids long. CDR3 sequence: CSVDDTRQGLGNEQFF. DNA for the CDR3: TGCAGCGTTGATGATACTCGACAGGGCCTGGGAAATGAGCAGTTCTTC.

The gene calls are TRBV6-5 and TRBJ1-1; 8 nucleotides line up with TRBD1. The CDR3 spans 15 residues. Germline values: CDR1 MNHEY, CDR2 SVGAGI. The ends lost 1 base at V and 1 base at J; junction bases unmatched: 2. In DNA, the CDR3 is TGTGCCAGCAGTTACTTCGGACAGGGGAACACTGAAGCTTTCTTT. It encodes CASSYFGQGNTEAFF.

V and J are TRBV5-6 and TRBJ2-7; 7 positions agree with TRBD1. Trimming cost V 5 bases and J 7 bases; bases outside gene matches: 21. CDR3 size: 17 residues. From germline, CDR1 is SGHDT and CDR2 YYEEEE. CDR3 nucleotides: TGTGCCAGCAGTCCTAGGGGTGGTGGGACAGCCCTTTGGGAGCAGTACTTC. This gives the protein CASSPRGGGTALWEQYF.

The rearrangement links TRBV6-1 to TRBJ2-7; 11 bases map to TRBD2. The germline V gene encodes CDR1 MNHNS and CDR2 SASEGT. This CDR3 is 15 amino acids long. The ends lost 5 bases at V and 4 bases at J; junction bases unmatched: 7. CDR3 nucleotide sequence: TGTGCCAGCAGTCGTTCCCCTAGCGGGAGGTACGAGCAGTACTTC. Translated: CASSRSPSGRYEQYF.

In this sample, this clone turned up a few times. The genes are TRBV5-1 and TRBJ1-1, with 9 bases aligning to TRBD1. V shed 0 bases, J shed 0 bases, and the junction held 6 bases outside the gene matches. The CDR3 loop spans 17 amino acids. Germline lookup yields CDR1 SGHRS and CDR2 YFSETQ. CDR3 coding DNA: TGCGCCAGCAGCTTGGGAGGGACAGGGACCATGAACACTGAAGCTTTCTTT. It is translated as CASSLGGTGTMNTEAFF.